The 15 T cell receptor beta chains below all came from one sample that was sequenced in a study of shared clonotypes between healthy human individuals. In the naive CD8 group, cells lacked CD45RO and were positively selected for CCR7, so terminally differentiated effector memory CD45RA+ cells were left out. Profiled with immunoSEQ multiplex PCR; TCRdb holds only in-frame clones, not every one. The table lists more than 2 million clones, approximately 94% of them singletons. The sequenced sample was naive CD8+ T cells sorted from blood. The source is a man younger than 35 in good health.

A note on this clone: Other DNA sequences within the sample encode an identical CDR3. The gene calls are TRBV7-9 and TRBJ1-2; no clear D gene. CDR1 and CDR2 (germline): SEHNR, FQNEAQ (reference sequence). V was cut by 4 bases and J by 2 bases, with 8 bases left in between. The CDR3 has 13 amino acids. As DNA, the CDR3 is TGTGCCAGCAGCTCCGGGGTGAACTATGGCTACACCTTC. Translated, it gives CASSSGVNYGYTF.

The chain has TRBV2 and TRBJ2-3, with 8 bases that match TRBD2. The CDR3 is 15 amino acids. V shed 3 bases, J shed 5 bases, and the junction held 7 bases outside the gene matches. Germline V gene data show CDR1 as SNHLY and CDR2 as FYNNEI. The CDR3: CASSDPREGQDTQYF. The CDR3 DNA reads TGTGCCAGCAGTGACCCCCGGGAGGGCCAAGATACGCAGTATTTT.

This chain joins TRBV27 and TRBJ2-5, with D tentatively TRBD2 (5 bases). Germline-derived CDR1 and CDR2 are MNHEY and SMNVEV (reference sequence). The CDR3 has 15 residues. Trimming shortened V by 5 bases and J by 5 bases, and 18 bases separated the two germline ends. CDR3 bases: TGTGCCAGCAGTCCGGAGGACGGTGGTACTGAGACCCAGTACTTC. Amino acid sequence: CASSPEDGGTETQYF.

The V gene is TRBV16, the J gene TRBJ1-2; no clear D. The germline V gene encodes CDR1 KGHSY and CDR2 FQNENV. The V gene lost 0 bases and the J gene lost 4 bases, with 12 bases spanning the gap. The CDR3 length is 15 residues. The CDR3 is CASSQSRQDSYGYTF. The CDR3 DNA sequence: TGTGCCAGCAGCCAATCGAGGCAGGATTCCTATGGCTACACCTTC.

This clone appeared a single time. V and J are TRBV5-7 and TRBJ2-7; D is unclear. TRBV5-7 is annotated as an ORF whose role is uncertain. This CDR3 region has 12 residues. Trimming left V 0 bases short and J 2 bases short, with 3 bases between. CDR3 coding DNA: TGTGCCAGCAGCTTGGACACCTACGAGCAGTACTTC. Amino acids: CASSLDTYEQYF.

The V call is TRBV4-1, the J call TRBJ2-7; possibly TRBD1 for D (5 bases). CDR1 MGHRA and CDR2 YSYEKL come from the germline V gene. The CDR3 has 15 amino acids. V lost 3 bases and J 2 bases, leaving 14 bases between the germline ends. The CDR3 protein is CASSHIMTEAYEQYF. Here the CDR3 DNA reads TGCGCCAGCAGCCATATCATGACAGAAGCCTACGAGCAGTACTTC.

The chain couples TRBV9 to TRBJ2-1; 10 bases agree with TRBD2. The trim removed 0 bases at V and 4 bases at J, leaving 4 bases unmatched. Germline loops: CDR1 SGDLS, CDR2 YYNGEE. CDR3 length: 16 residues. CDR3 coding DNA: TGTGCCAGCAGCGTAGTCGGTAGCGGGGGGTACAATGAGCAGTTCTTC. Its protein is CASSVVGSGGYNEQFF.

The rearrangement uses TRBV7-9 and TRBJ2-6; the D gene is possibly TRBD1 (9 bases). The CDR3 totals 16 residues. V was trimmed by 6 bases and J by 3 bases, leaving 15 bases between them. CDR1 SEHNR and CDR2 FQNEAQ come from the germline V gene (reference sequence). In DNA, the CDR3 is TGTGCCAGCAGTAGCGGGACAGGGTATGGGGCCAACGTCCTGACTTTC. Amino acid sequence: CASSSGTGYGANVLTF.

This rearrangement joins TRBV5-4 to TRBJ2-7, with D uncertain. This CDR3 has 13 residues. Per the germline V gene, CDR1 is SGHNT and CDR2 is YYREEE (reference sequence). V lost 4 bases to trimming and J lost 2 bases, with 10 bases between them. The CDR3 sequence: CASSLDKTYEQYF. The CDR3 DNA follows: TGTGCCAGCAGCCTCGACAAGACCTACGAGCAGTACTTC.

CDR3 nucleotides: TGCGCCAGCAGCCAAGATCTCGATAGGGAAGGGTCCTACAATGAGCAGTTCTTC. Translation gives CASSQDLDREGSYNEQFF. V is TRBV4-1 and J is TRBJ2-1; D is unclear. V lost 0 bases and J lost 1, with 16 bases in between. The CDR3 sequence is 18 residues long. Germline-derived CDR1 and CDR2 are MGHRA and YSYEKL.

The rearrangement links TRBV19 to TRBJ2-3, with unresolved D. Trimming cost V 2 bases and J 5 bases, with 5 bases left between them. The CDR3 is 12 amino acids. From germline, CDR1 is LNHDA and CDR2 SQIVND (reference sequence). CDR3 sequence (DNA): TGTGCCAGTAGTATATATGGAGATACGCAGTATTTT. This gives the protein CASSIYGDTQYF.

This sequence joins TRBV5-1 and TRBJ2-3, with D possibly matching TRBD2 (7 bases). The V end lost 1 base, the J end lost 2 bases, and 11 bases lay between the germline ends. Germline V gene sequence: CDR1 SGHRS, CDR2 YFSETQ. This CDR3 has 15 residues. Here the CDR3 reads CASSLTGGFTDTQYF. DNA of the CDR3: TGCGCCAGCAGCTTGACGGGGGGCTTCACAGATACGCAGTATTTT.

The chain couples TRBV19 to TRBJ1-1; perhaps TRBD1 as D (6 bases). The ends were cut back, 5 bases at V and 9 bases at J, with 13 bases in the middle. CDR3 length equals 12 residues. The germline CDR1 and CDR2 sequences are LNHDA and SQIVND (reference sequence). The CDR3 spells CASSYQGTKAFF. The CDR3 bases are TGTGCCAGTAGTTACCAAGGGACAAAAGCTTTCTTT.

V usage is TRBV4-1 and J usage is TRBJ2-1; 11 bases are a match to TRBD2. The CDR3 runs to 16 residues. CDR1 and CDR2 from the germline V gene are MGHRA and YSYEKL. Trimming at V came to 0 bases and at J to 6 bases, leaving 4 bases not matched to a gene. The CDR3 loop reads CASSQDGLAGGNEQFF. The CDR3 nucleotides are TGCGCCAGCAGCCAAGATGGGCTAGCGGGAGGCAATGAGCAGTTCTTC.

This sequence joins TRBV6-5 and TRBJ2-7; D gene unclear. V gave up 2 bases and J gave up 0 bases, with 8 bases separating them. The CDR3 has 14 residues. Germline CDR1 reads MNHEY; CDR2 reads SVGAGI. CDR3 loop: CASSYKGHSYEQYF. CDR3 bases: TGTGCCAGCAGTTACAAGGGTCACTCCTACGAGCAGTACTTC.